The 29 T cell receptor beta chains listed next were all sequenced from one sample in a study of T cells after yellow fever vaccination. Each CDR3 protein is one row after TCRdb ran MiXCR on the 5' RACE reads. The data hold 500,000 to 650,000 distinct CDR3 sequences, with approximately 13% observed a single time. The sequences come from PBMCs, collected on the day of the yellow fever booster vaccination. The source of these receptors is a man aged 25 to 40 who received the YFV17D yellow fever vaccine.

The CDR3 sequence is CATSDPGQDLLSYEQYF. The CDR3 bases are TGTGCCACCAGTGACCCTGGGCAGGACCTACTCTCCTACGAGCAGTACTTC. The chain is built from TRBV24-1 and TRBJ2-7; D is unclear. CDR3 length: 17 amino acids. Germline values: CDR1 KGHDR, CDR2 SFDVKD. V dropped 4 bases and J dropped 0 bases, with 18 bases sitting between them.

This clonotype was detected a few times. This chain uses TRBV7-2 with TRBJ2-1, with D possibly TRBD2 on 6 matching bases. Trimming left V 1 base short and J 14 bases short, with 12 bases between. This CDR3 region has 12 residues. Per germline, CDR1 SGHTA and CDR2 FQGNSA. The CDR3 nucleotides are TGTGCCAGCAGCTTAGAAGTAGGACTAAAGTTCTTC. Its protein product is CASSLEVGLKFF.

The rearrangement links TRBV7-2 to TRBJ2-5; D is possibly TRBD2 (5 bases). This CDR3 region has 16 residues. The germline V and J ends were trimmed by 2 bases and 5 bases, with 18 bases remaining between them. CDR1 and CDR2 from the germline V gene are SGHTA and FQGNSA. The DNA for the CDR3 is TGTGCCAGCAGCTTACGAGGGTTCGGAGCTGAGGAGACCCAGTACTTC. Its protein is CASSLRGFGAEETQYF.

There are a few counts of this clonotype. V and J are TRBV12-3 or TRBV12-4 and TRBJ1-1; 9 nucleotides line up with TRBD1. The CDR3 is 15 residues long. The V and J ends lost 7 bases and 1 base, in that order; junction bases with no gene match: 7. The CDR3 DNA is TGTGCCAGCACCCTAGTGGGACAGGGGAACACTGAAGCTTTCTTT. This translates into CASTLVGQGNTEAFF.

This clonotype was counted between two and nine times. This chain connects TRBV9 to TRBJ2-5; possible D gene TRBD1, 5 bases. Germline V gene data show CDR1 as SGDLS and CDR2 as YYNGEE. Trimming shortened V by 4 bases and J by 2 bases, and 18 bases separated the two germline ends. The CDR3 is 16 amino acids. The DNA for the CDR3 is TGTGCCAGCAGCCATGACCAGGGCAGCATACAAGAGACCCAGTACTTC. Translated: CASSHDQGSIQETQYF.

The sample holds a few counts of this clonotype. As DNA, the CDR3 is TGTGCCAGCAGCTGGCGACGGGATCAGGGGGCTTTAGAGACCCAGTACTTC. Translated: CASSWRRDQGALETQYF. The rearrangement joins TRBV7-8 to TRBJ2-5; 8 bases match TRBD1. This CDR3 has 17 amino acids. The germline gives CDR1 SGHVS, CDR2 FQNEAQ. After removal of 4 bases from V and 4 bases from J, the junction contained 14 bases not matched to a gene.

This rearrangement joins TRBV4-3 to TRBJ2-5; perhaps TRBD1 as D (5 bases). The ends were cut back, 1 base at V and 4 bases at J, with 10 bases in the middle. There are 14 residues in the CDR3. Per the germline V gene, CDR1 is LGHNA and CDR2 is YSLEER. The CDR3 is CASSQVGVGETQYF. CDR3 in DNA: TGCGCCAGCAGCCAAGTAGGGGTGGGAGAGACCCAGTACTTC.

The chain recombines TRBV29-1 with TRBJ2-3; D gene uncertain. From germline, CDR1 is SQVTM and CDR2 ANQGSEA. V lost 7 bases to trimming and J lost 2 bases, with 7 bases between them. The CDR3 runs to 11 residues. The CDR3 protein is CSAALTDTQYF. CDR3 DNA sequence: TGCAGCGCCGCTCTCACAGATACGCAGTATTTT.

The rearrangement uses TRBV11-2 and TRBJ2-3; 10 nucleotides match TRBD2. With V trimmed by 5 bases and J by 1 base, 3 bases remained unmatched. The CDR3 sequence is 15 residues long. CDR1 and CDR2 from the germline V gene are SGHAT and FQNNGV. CDR3 nucleotides: TGTGCCAGCAGCAACCTAGCGGGAGGCACAGATACGCAGTATTTT. Translation: CASSNLAGGTDTQYF.

V usage is TRBV27 and J usage is TRBJ1-2; TRBD1 aligns across 9 bases. V was clipped by 5 bases and J by 4 bases; unmatched bases: 5. The CDR3 has 14 amino acids. Germline values: CDR1 MNHEY, CDR2 SMNVEV (reference sequence). Written as DNA, the CDR3 is TGTGCCAGCAGTAGGGACAGGGCGGTCTATGGCTACACCTTC. Protein: CASSRDRAVYGYTF.

The V gene is TRBV28, the J gene TRBJ2-1; 12 bases line up with TRBD2. J was trimmed by 7 bases and V by 5 bases; bases with no gene match: 12. Germline CDR1 MDHEN, CDR2 SYDVKM. The CDR3 runs to 17 residues. As DNA, the CDR3 is TGTGCCAGCAGTCCCCTATTTCTAGCGGGAGGGCCGAATGAGCAGTTCTTC. Its translation is CASSPLFLAGGPNEQFF. Looking up the rest from reference TRBV28 and TRBJ2-1 gives the full variable domain: DVKVTQSSRYLVKRTGEKVFLECVQDMDHENMFWYRQDPGLGLRLIYFSYDVKMKEKGDIPEGYSVSREKKERFSLILESASTNQTSMYLCASSPLFLAGGPNEQFFGPGTRLTVL.

This clonotype was observed a handful of times. The chain links TRBV10-2 to TRBJ2-5, with TRBD1 matching 7 bases. Germline CDR1 reads WSHSY; CDR2 reads SAAADI. There are 15 residues in the CDR3. The V gene end was trimmed by 3 bases and the J gene end by 4 bases; junction bases not matched to a gene: 8. The CDR3 DNA sequence: TGCGCCAGCAGTGATACCGGGACAGAAGGAGAGACCCAGTACTTC. Translation gives CASSDTGTEGETQYF.

The chain uses TRBV11-2 and TRBJ2-1; no definite D call. CDR3 length equals 15 residues. From germline, CDR1 is SGHAT and CDR2 FQNNGV. V was pared by 6 bases and J by 2 bases, with 14 bases between. CDR3 DNA sequence: TGTGCCAGCAGTGAAACAGCGTCCACCTACAATGAGCAGTTCTTC. It codes for CASSETASTYNEQFF.

V usage is TRBV7-9 and J usage is TRBJ2-7; TRBD1 is a possible D gene (6 bases). V shed 3 bases and J shed 0 bases, with 9 bases lying between them. The germline V gene encodes CDR1 SEHNR and CDR2 FQNEAQ (reference sequence). This CDR3 has 14 amino acids. The CDR3 sequence is CASSFDRYSYEQYF. The CDR3 DNA follows: TGTGCCAGCAGCTTTGACAGGTACTCCTACGAGCAGTACTTC.

This clonotype has just a few counts. The CDR3 here is CASKGDLLGRSTEAFF. For the CDR3, the DNA is TGCGCCAGCAAGGGGGACCTCCTAGGACGGTCCACTGAAGCTTTCTTT. The V gene is TRBV4-3, the J gene TRBJ1-1, with TRBD1 as a possible D gene (6 bases). Looked up from germline, CDR1 is LGHNA and CDR2 is YSLEER. The CDR3 runs to 16 residues. V shed 7 bases and J shed 4 bases, with 22 bases lying between them.

This clonotype was seen repeatedly, ten times or more. The rearrangement links TRBV5-1 to TRBJ2-7; 7 nucleotides align to TRBD2. There are 15 residues in the CDR3. V shed 5 bases, J shed 6 bases, and the junction held 14 bases outside the gene matches. Germline V gene lookup returns CDR1 SGHRS and CDR2 YFSETQ. The CDR3 sequence is CASRGSGTIYSEQYF. The CDR3 DNA reads as TGCGCCAGCAGGGGGAGTGGGACTATCTATAGCGAGCAGTACTTC.

J is TRBJ2-4 and V is TRBV7-8, with TRBD2 matching 9 bases. Per the germline V gene, CDR1 is SGHVS and CDR2 is FQNEAQ. There are 17 residues in the CDR3. Losses at the gene ends were 3 bases for V and 3 bases for J; bases not matched to a gene: 9. DNA of the CDR3: TGTGCCAGCAGCTTGTTAGTAGCGGGAGTGGTCAAAAACATTCAGTACTTC. As protein: CASSLLVAGVVKNIQYF.

This clonotype was found a few times. The chain employs TRBV19 and TRBJ2-5, with D maybe TRBD2 (6 bases). V was trimmed by 10 bases and J by 5 bases, leaving 20 bases between them. The germline CDR1 and CDR2 sequences are LNHDA and SQIVND (reference sequence). The CDR3 has 14 amino acids. CDR3 sequence reads: CATAGAGSWETQYF. The CDR3 DNA reads as TGTGCCACCGCTGGGGCCGGGAGTTGGGAGACCCAGTACTTC.

This clonotype was seen a handful of times. The chain joins TRBV12-3 or TRBV12-4 to TRBJ2-7; 13 nucleotides agree with TRBD2. The CDR3 has 14 amino acids. Trimming at V came to 2 bases and at J to 7 bases, leaving 2 bases not matched to a gene. The CDR3 is CASSLTSGRGEQYF. DNA for the CDR3: TGTGCCAGCAGTTTAACTAGCGGGAGGGGGGAGCAGTACTTC.

There are a few counts of this clonotype. The DNA of the CDR3 is TGCAGTGCCCTGAGGACGTACAATGAGCAGTTCTTC. Its translation is CSALRTYNEQFF. The chain recombines TRBV20-1 with TRBJ2-1; unclear D gene. From germline, CDR1 is DFQATT and CDR2 SNEGSKA (reference sequence). V was shortened by 6 bases and J by 4 bases, with 10 bases between the two germline ends. CDR3 length: 12 residues.

This clonotype was counted between two and nine times. This rearrangement joins TRBV29-1 to TRBJ2-3, with D perhaps TRBD2 (5 bases). Germline V gene lookup returns CDR1 SQVTM and CDR2 ANQGSEA. V lost 5 bases to trimming and J lost 3 bases, with 12 bases between them. The CDR3 sequence is 13 residues long. The CDR3 region has the DNA TGCAGCGTTTTAGGACCGGGGACAGATACGCAGTATTTT. Amino acid sequence: CSVLGPGTDTQYF.

The V and J genes are TRBV15 and TRBJ2-3; a weak D match, TRBD1 (6 bases). With 5 bases removed from V and 5 bases from J, the gap between germline ends came to 14 bases. The germline V gene encodes CDR1 LNHNV and CDR2 YYDKDF (reference sequence). This CDR3 is built from 14 residues. The CDR3 nucleotides read TGTGCCACCAGCGTCACAGGGTCGGAAGATACGCAGTATTTT. It translates to CATSVTGSEDTQYF.

V is TRBV5-1 and J is TRBJ2-3; TRBD2 is a possible D gene (6 bases). Germline CDR1 is SGHRS and CDR2 is YFSETQ. This CDR3 region has 18 residues. Trimming shortened V by 3 bases and J by 10 bases, and 30 bases separated the two germline ends. This CDR3 is CASSWEDLLRRPPPAQYF. CDR3 DNA sequence: TGCGCCAGCAGCTGGGAGGACCTATTGCGGCGCCCACCCCCTGCGCAGTATTTT.

V is TRBV5-1 and J is TRBJ2-1, with TRBD1 identical over 12 bases. Trimming took 4 bases from V and 9 from J; bases not matched to a gene: 11. The CDR3 has 16 residues. The V gene's germline CDR1 is SGHRS and CDR2 YFSETQ. This chain's CDR3 is CASSVNMGQGAGEQFF. Written as DNA, the CDR3 is TGCGCCAGCAGCGTAAATATGGGACAGGGGGCGGGTGAGCAGTTCTTC. The whole variable domain, remainder taken from reference TRBV5-1 and TRBJ2-1, is KAGVTQTPRYLIKTRGQQVTLSCSPISGHRSVSWYQQTPGQGLQFLFEYFSETQRNKGNFPGRFSGRQFSNSRSEMNVSTLELGDSALYLCASSVNMGQGAGEQFFGPGTRLTVL.

This clonotype appeared a few times. This chain connects TRBV6-2 or TRBV6-3 to TRBJ2-1; TRBD2 matches at 9 bases. V gave up 11 bases and J gave up 0 bases; unmatched junction bases: 2. This CDR3 comprises 13 residues. Germline V lookup: CDR1 MNHEY, CDR2 SVGEGT. This CDR3 reads CAVSGSSYNEQFF. The DNA of the CDR3 is TGTGCCGTTAGCGGGAGCTCCTACAATGAGCAGTTCTTC.

This clonotype has more than one count but fewer than ten. The chain links TRBV6-2 or TRBV6-3 to TRBJ2-7; 9 nucleotides match TRBD2. The CDR3 is made up of 14 amino acids. Germline assignment: CDR1 MNHEY and CDR2 SVGEGT. Losses at the gene ends were 6 bases for V and 2 bases for J; bases not matched to a gene: 5. The DNA of the CDR3 is TGTGCCAGCAGATTGCTAGCGGGACCCTACGAGCAGTACTTC. This sequence encodes CASRLLAGPYEQYF.

This clonotype was seen ten or more times. The CDR3 reads CSARRTSGRHDTQYF. The CDR3 coding sequence is TGCAGTGCTAGAAGGACTAGCGGGAGACATGATACGCAGTATTTT. The chain employs TRBV20-1 and TRBJ2-3, with 13 bases lining up with TRBD2. Unmatched junction bases numbered 5, after V lost 2 bases and J lost 6 bases. The length of the CDR3 is 15 residues. CDR1 and CDR2 from the germline V gene are DFQATT and SNEGSKA (reference sequence).

This clonotype has at least ten counts. CDR3 residues: CASSWTSGVSYNEQFF. The CDR3 DNA follows: TGCGCCAGCAGCTGGACTAGCGGGGTCTCCTACAATGAGCAGTTCTTC. The chain links TRBV5-1 to TRBJ2-1, with TRBD2 matching 12 bases. Germline V gene lookup returns CDR1 SGHRS and CDR2 YFSETQ. This CDR3 has 16 amino acids. The V and J ends lost 3 bases and 0 bases, in that order; junction bases with no gene match: 1.

The chain joins TRBV7-6 to TRBJ2-5, with D possibly TRBD2 on 6 matching bases. Trimming removed 5 bases from V and 3 bases from J, with 16 bases in between. This CDR3 spans 15 amino acids. Germline V gives CDR1 SGHVS, CDR2 FNYEAQ. The CDR3 nucleotides are TGTGCCAGCAGCGGCGGGGAGGTTAGAAAAGAGACCCAGTACTTC. It codes for CASSGGEVRKETQYF.